This is a list of T cell receptor beta chains from one sample in a study of metastatic and nonmetastatic thyroid tumors. TCRdb re-analyzed the PCR reads using MiXCR. Of approximately 60,000 clones listed, just under 30% were seen once; the top ten hold 15% to 20%. Material for sequencing was blood. The receptor set was obtained from a female donor with papillary thyroid cancer or a benign thyroid nodule (not recorded which). Some clones in this sample may be carry-over from other donors' samples. Both conserved end residues are part of each CDR3. The order of the fields is V gene, D gene, clone size, J gene, CDR3 DNA, CDR3 protein. D genes are given only for firm matches. Clone size is shown for a subset of rows, as once, few, many or a class of expanded clone.

TRBV20-1	TRBD2	NA	TRBJ2-2	TGCAGTGCTAGACAGACTAGCGGCGGGGAGCTGTTTTTT	CSARQTSGGELFF
TRBV6-2/TRBV6-3	NA	NA	TRBJ1-5	TGTGCCAGCAGCCCCGAACAGGGACGGGGGCAGCCCCAGCATTTT	CASSPEQGRGQPQHF
TRBV10-2	TRBD2	NA	TRBJ2-2	TGCGCCAGTAGGACTAGCGGAAACACCGGGGAGCTGTTTTTT	CASRTSGNTGELFF
TRBV12-3/TRBV12-4	TRBD1	NA	TRBJ2-7	TGTGCCAGCAGTTTAGGAATGACAGGGGCCGAGCAGTACTTC	CASSLGMTGAEQYF
TRBV6-1	NA	few	TRBJ1-5	TGTGCCAGCAGGACTGCGGGCGGGGAGAGTGGGCCCCAGCATTTT	CASRTAGGESGPQHF
TRBV7-9	NA	once	TRBJ1-3	TGTGCCAGCAGCTTAGCTGGGTCTGGAAACACCATATATTTT	CASSLAGSGNTIYF
TRBV3-1	TRBD1	NA	TRBJ2-3	TGTGCCAGCAGGCCGGACAGGGGATCCACAGATACGCAGTATTTT	CASRPDRGSTDTQYF
TRBV6-5	TRBD1	NA	TRBJ1-6	TGTGCCAGCAGTTTCACACCCTCGACAGGGGGAAGGGGGTCACCCCTCCACTTT	CASSFTPSTGGRGSPLHF
TRBV11-3	TRBD2	NA	TRBJ2-1	TGTGCCAGCAGCTCGGGACTAGCTAACAATGAGCAGTTCTTC	CASSSGLANNEQFF
TRBV4-1	NA	NA	TRBJ2-7	TGCGCCAGCAGCCAAGCCGTCCGATCCTACGAGCAGTACTTC	CASSQAVRSYEQYF
TRBV4-3	TRBD1	few	TRBJ2-7	TGCGCCAGCAGCCAAGATCAGGGGGCGCTGGTAAACGACGAGCAGTACTTC	CASSQDQGALVNDEQYF
TRBV6-1	NA	NA	TRBJ1-1	TGTGCCAGCAGTAGATACAGGAGCCAGAACACTGAAGCTTTCTTT	CASSRYRSQNTEAFF
TRBV30	NA	NA	TRBJ1-6	TGTGCCTGGGGCAAGGCCCCCAGGGCCCTCCACTTT	CAWGKAPRALHF
TRBV6-2/TRBV6-3	NA	NA	TRBJ2-7	TGTGCCACCAAACTAGTATACTACTACGAGCAGTACTTC	CATKLVYYYEQYF
TRBV6-1	NA	few	TRBJ2-1	TGTGCCAGCAGTGAAGCCCCGGGCAATGAGCAGTTCTTC	CASSEAPGNEQFF
TRBV6-2/TRBV6-3	TRBD1	few	TRBJ1-2	TGTGCCAGCAGTCGACAGGGGATGTTGGGCTACACCTTC	CASSRQGMLGYTF
TRBV6-1	NA	NA	TRBJ2-1	TGTGCCAGCAGTGAACCGGGGCGCACCTACAATGAGCAGTTCTTC	CASSEPGRTYNEQFF
TRBV11-1	NA	few	TRBJ1-5	TGTGCCAGCAGCTTAGGATTCGGGCAAAGCAATCAGCCCCAGCATTTT	CASSLGFGQSNQPQHF
TRBV30	NA	NA	TRBJ1-2	TGTGCCTGGAGTCGAGATCGGGGAGCCTATGGCTACACCTTC	CAWSRDRGAYGYTF
TRBV4-2	NA	many	TRBJ1-5	TGTGCCAGCAGCCAAGATATGGGGCAGGGCGGTCAGCCCCAGCATTTT	CASSQDMGQGGQPQHF
TRBV12-3/TRBV12-4	TRBD2	few	TRBJ2-1	TGTGCCAGCAGGGGTTCGAGAGCGGGAGTATCCAATGAGCAGTTCTTC	CASRGSRAGVSNEQFF
TRBV4-1	NA	NA	TRBJ2-7	TGCGCCAGCAGCCAAGGAACAGACTACGAGCAGTACTTC	CASSQGTDYEQYF
TRBV6-1	NA	few	TRBJ1-2	TGTGCCAGCAGAGCTACTAGGGAAAGGGGCTACACCTTC	CASRATRERGYTF
TRBV5-1	NA	NA	TRBJ2-3	TGCGCCAGCAGCTTAAGGCAGGGTGAGGCAGATACGCAGTATTTT	CASSLRQGEADTQYF
TRBV5-1	NA	NA	TRBJ2-7	TGCGCCAGCAGCTTGGGAGGGCACGAGCAGTACTTC	CASSLGGHEQYF